These 11 T cell receptor beta chains share one sample of origin, sequenced in a study of blood T cell repertoires in COVID-19. Clones were read by immunoSEQ multiplex PCR, and TCRdb kept only the in-frame ones, dropping some. The sample consists of 200,000 to 300,000 clones, around 90% of them appearing once. Sequenced sample: peripheral blood. The receptors were gathered from a man between 60 and 75 years old who had recovered from COVID-19.

The chain recombines TRBV6-5 with TRBJ1-6; 7 nucleotides line up with TRBD1. In germline, CDR1 is MNHEY, CDR2 SVGAGI. This CDR3 is 15 amino acids long. V lost 6 bases to trimming and J lost 7 bases; unmatched junction nucleotides: 9. CDR3 in amino acids: CASRTRQGKNSPLHF. The CDR3 bases are TGTGCCAGCAGAACCCGACAGGGTAAAAATTCACCCCTCCACTTT.

The rearrangement uses TRBV7-9 and TRBJ1-2; possible D gene TRBD1, 5 bases. Germline V CDR1 and CDR2: SEHNR, FQNEAQ (reference sequence). This CDR3 is built from 14 residues. The V gene lost 3 bases and the J gene lost 4 bases, with 12 bases spanning the gap. CDR3 sequence (DNA): TGTGCCAGCAGCTTGGGTCAGGGACTCTATGGCTACACCTTC. Its protein product is CASSLGQGLYGYTF.

The rearrangement links TRBV30 to TRBJ2-3, with 7 positions matching TRBD2. Germline lookup yields CDR1 GTSNPN and CDR2 SVGIG (reference sequence). This CDR3 region has 15 residues. The trim removed 4 bases at V and 1 base at J, leaving 8 bases unmatched. CDR3 in amino acids: CAWTMGGEGTDTQYF. CDR3 bases: TGTGCCTGGACTATGGGAGGGGAAGGCACAGATACGCAGTATTTT. Together with reference TRBV30 and TRBJ2-3, the CDR3 gives the full variable domain: SQTIHQWPATLVQPVGSPLSLECTVEGTSNPNLYWYRQAAGRGLQLLFYSVGIGQISSEVPQNLSASRPQDRQFILSSKKLLLSDSGFYLCAWTMGGEGTDTQYFGPGTRLTVL.

This chain's CDR3 is CASSPGGNSYNEQFF. The CDR3 DNA sequence: TGCGCCAGCAGCCCTGGGGGGAACTCCTACAATGAGCAGTTCTTC. The chain joins TRBV5-1 to TRBJ2-1; the D gene is possibly TRBD2 (6 bases). CDR3 length: 15 amino acids. Per the germline V gene, CDR1 is SGHRS and CDR2 is YFSETQ. Trimming took off 4 bases at V and 0 bases at J, with 11 bases between the two ends.

The chain recombines TRBV6-5 with TRBJ1-5, with 7 bases matching TRBD1. Germline V gene data show CDR1 as MNHEY and CDR2 as SVGAGI. This CDR3 is 15 amino acids long. The J segment lost 3 bases and the V segment lost 6 bases, leaving 8 bases of the junction unmatched. The CDR3 is CASSVGQAINQPQHF. The CDR3 DNA reads TGTGCCAGCAGCGTCGGACAGGCCATCAATCAGCCCCAGCATTTT.

The V call is TRBV6-2 or TRBV6-3, the J call TRBJ2-6, with a possible D match to TRBD1 (6 bases). Germline V gene lookup returns CDR1 MNHEY and CDR2 SVGEGT. The CDR3 contains 16 residues. Trimming cost V 5 bases and J 0 bases, with 11 bases left between them. DNA of the CDR3: TGTGCCAGCAGTAGACAGGTTAGCTCTGGGGCCAACGTCCTGACTTTC. This sequence encodes CASSRQVSSGANVLTF.

V gene TRBV29-1 combines with J gene TRBJ1-2; the match to TRBD1 covers 7 bases. The CDR3 has 17 residues. The germline V gene has CDR1 SQVTM and CDR2 ANQGSEA. Trimming took 8 bases from V and 7 from J; bases not matched to a gene: 25. The CDR3 nucleotides are TGCAGCTCTGACTCCCCGGGACAGCGTATTCCCGTCGGTGGCTACACCTTC. Protein sequence: CSSDSPGQRIPVGGYTF.

The V gene is TRBV5-8, the J gene TRBJ1-2, with D possibly being TRBD1 (6 bases). Trimming cost V 1 base and J 6 bases, with 10 bases left between them. Per germline, CDR1 SGHTS and CDR2 YDEGEE. The CDR3 totals 13 residues. CDR3 residues: CASSLTGTHGYTF. The CDR3 region has the DNA TGTGCCAGCAGCTTGACAGGGACCCATGGCTACACCTTC.

The chain is built from TRBV30 and TRBJ2-1; TRBD2 agrees at 11 bases. J gave up 3 bases and V 5 bases, and 3 bases lay outside the gene matches. The CDR3 is 14 amino acids. Germline assignment: CDR1 GTSNPN and CDR2 SVGIG (reference sequence). This CDR3 is CAWSGTSGYNEQFF. The CDR3 DNA sequence: TGTGCCTGGTCAGGGACTAGCGGCTACAATGAGCAGTTCTTC.

The chain has TRBV2 and TRBJ1-6, with a tentative D call TRBD1 (6 bases). The V end was cut by 6 bases, the J end by 8 bases, with 17 bases between. This CDR3 comprises 15 residues. The germline V gene has CDR1 SNHLY and CDR2 FYNNEI. The CDR3: CASSGQGLPDSPLHF. The CDR3 DNA reads as TGTGCCAGCAGCGGTCAGGGGTTACCGGATTCACCCCTCCACTTT.

The chain is built from TRBV7-9 and TRBJ2-3, with 7 bases matching TRBD2. The germline gives CDR1 SEHNR, CDR2 FQNEAQ (reference sequence). Germline trimming cut 4 bases from V and 4 bases from J; bases unmatched to any gene: 8. The CDR3 is 15 amino acids. CDR3 sequence (DNA): TGTGCCAGCAGCTCCACCCCGGGAGGTGCAGATACGCAGTATTTT. Amino acids: CASSSTPGGADTQYF. Combining the CDR3 with reference TRBV7-9 and TRBJ2-3 gives the whole variable domain DTGVSQNPRHKITKRGQNVTFRCDPISEHNRLYWYRQTLGQGPEFLTYFQNEAQLEKSRLLSDRFSAERPKGSFSTLEIQRTEQGDSAMYLCASSSTPGGADTQYFGPGTRLTVL.